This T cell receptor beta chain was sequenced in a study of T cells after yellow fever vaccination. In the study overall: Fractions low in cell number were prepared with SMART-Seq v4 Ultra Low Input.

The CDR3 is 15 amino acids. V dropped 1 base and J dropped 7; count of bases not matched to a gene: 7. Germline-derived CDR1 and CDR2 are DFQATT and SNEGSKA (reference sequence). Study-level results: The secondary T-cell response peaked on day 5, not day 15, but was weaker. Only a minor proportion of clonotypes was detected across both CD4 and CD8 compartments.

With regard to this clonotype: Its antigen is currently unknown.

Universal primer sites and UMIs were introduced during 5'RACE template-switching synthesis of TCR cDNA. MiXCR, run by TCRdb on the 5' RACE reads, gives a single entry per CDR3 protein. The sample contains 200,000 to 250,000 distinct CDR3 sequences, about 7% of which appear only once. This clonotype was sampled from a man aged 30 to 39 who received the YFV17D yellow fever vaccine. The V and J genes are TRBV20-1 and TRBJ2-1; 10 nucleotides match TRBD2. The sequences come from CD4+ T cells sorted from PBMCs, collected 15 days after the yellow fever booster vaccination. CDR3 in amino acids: CSARAPAGGPNEQFF. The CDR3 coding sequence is TGCAGTGCTAGAGCTCCAGCGGGAGGGCCGAATGAGCAGTTCTTC.